This entry features one T cell receptor beta chain sequence. The sample's time point: patch test 1, 2 weeks after DPC sensitization. As for treatment: therapeutic diphenylcyclopropenone sensitization with weekly scalp DPC. This sample is drawn from a study of human T cells and chemical hapten exposure. How the authors handled the data: TCR counts had a median of about 99,000 per sample and spanned about 23,224 to 750,000. TCRdb re-called the RACE reads with MiXCR, one entry per CDR3 protein. TCRdb, not the original authors, processed these V and J calls. The table has roughly 360,000 distinct CDR3 sequences, nearly 5% seen once. Germline CDR1 SGDLS, CDR2 YYNGEE. The V gene lost 7 bases and the J gene lost 0 bases, with 11 bases spanning the gap. The CDR3 length is 14 residues.

The origin of this receptor is a woman in her 50s with alopecia areata. Some clones in this sample may be carry-over from other donors' samples. The rearrangement uses TRBV9 and TRBJ1-5, with D unclear. This material consisted of whole blood, taken in connection with sensitization to the hapten diphenylcyclopropenone (DPC). The CDR3 region is CASGTSNSNQPQHF. CDR3 sequence (DNA): TGTGCCAGCGGTACCTCGAATAGCAATCAGCCCCAGCATTTT.